This T cell receptor (beta chain) appears in the sequencing data of a study of T cells in Graves' hyperthyroidism and ophthalmopathy. RNA transcripts gave rise to amplified TCR beta CDR3 regions. The TCR CDR3 was amplified in a first-round RT-PCR using the HTBI primer set. TCRdb reprocessed the multiplex PCR reads with MiXCR, giving one entry per CDR3 protein. The table records fewer than 650,000 distinct CDR3 sequences, approximately 15% of them present only once. Ten or more counts support this clonotype. The germline CDR1 and CDR2 sequences are SGHAT and FQNNGV. V lost 0 bases and J lost 1, with 10 bases in between. CDR3 length: 17 residues.

The sample was blood. This rearrangement joins TRBV11-2 to TRBJ2-6; no clear D. This sequence was found in a woman between 35 and 50 years old with Graves' hyperthyroidism. In DNA, the CDR3 is TGTGCCAGCAGCTTAGACTATCCCTCTTCTGGGGCCAACGTCCTGACTTTC. Protein product: CASSLDYPSSGANVLTF.